One sample yielded the 18 T cell receptor beta chains listed below, sequenced in a study of T-cell reconstitution after alpha-beta-depleted transplantation in children. Unique molecular identifiers featured in how the TCRbeta library was prepared. TCRdb independently ran MiXCR on the PCR reads; one entry per CDR3 protein. The sample lists roughly 300,000 distinct CDR3 sequences, about 9.9% occurring once. Sequencing was performed on peripheral blood, taken 180 days after TCRalphabeta/CD19-depleted stem cell transplant. The receptors originated from a male patient under 10 years old who had a stem cell transplant for chronic granulomatous disease, so the T cells may come from the graft donor.

This clonotype was seen many times. This chain uses TRBV5-1 with TRBJ2-7, with 9 positions matching TRBD2. The germline V gene encodes CDR1 SGHRS and CDR2 YFSETQ. This CDR3 spans 16 amino acids. V lost 0 bases and J lost 2; bases outside the gene matches: 6. The CDR3 sequence: CASSLGSASGAYEQYF. The CDR3 bases are TGCGCCAGCAGCTTGGGAAGCGCTAGCGGGGCCTACGAGCAGTACTTC.

This clonotype was seen repeatedly, ten times or more. The chain couples TRBV20-1 to TRBJ2-1; weak D call: TRBD2 (6 bases). CDR3 length: 14 residues. Trimming removed 6 bases at V and 1 base at J, with 13 bases between. Germline V gene lookup returns CDR1 DFQATT and CDR2 SNEGSKA (reference sequence). The CDR3 protein is CSAGLAQSYNEQFF. As DNA, the CDR3 is TGCAGTGCGGGGCTAGCGCAGTCCTACAATGAGCAGTTCTTC.

This clonotype showed up many times. The CDR3 here is CASSWGLELYNEQFF. The CDR3 DNA reads TGCGCCAGCAGCTGGGGACTAGAGTTATACAATGAGCAGTTCTTC. The genes are TRBV5-1 and TRBJ2-1, with TRBD2 matching 8 bases. J gave up 4 bases and V 3 bases, and 6 bases lay outside the gene matches. This CDR3 contains 15 residues. Germline V gene lookup returns CDR1 SGHRS and CDR2 YFSETQ.

This clonotype was seen many times. The rearrangement uses TRBV6-1 and TRBJ2-5; weak D call: TRBD2 (5 bases). The length of the CDR3 is 15 residues. V gave up 1 base and J gave up 5 bases, with 14 bases separating them. CDR1 MNHNS and CDR2 SASEGT come from the germline V gene. CDR3 nucleotides: TGTGCCAGCAGTGAAGTTCGGGGTTTGGGTGAGACCCAGTACTTC. Protein product: CASSEVRGLGETQYF.

This clonotype has ten or more counts. The chain carries TRBV29-1 and TRBJ2-2; D ambiguous. Germline V CDR1 and CDR2: SQVTM, ANQGSEA. The CDR3 contains 11 residues. V was cut by 7 bases and J by 7 bases, with 10 bases left in between. CDR3 nucleotides: TGCAGCGGAGACCATGGCGGGGAGCTGTTTTTT. Amino acid sequence: CSGDHGGELFF.

At least ten counts were recorded for this clonotype. The chain is built from TRBV15 and TRBJ2-1; 10 bases line up with TRBD2. CDR1 and CDR2 from the germline V gene are LNHNV and YYDKDF (reference sequence). The CDR3 runs 18 residues. V gave up 0 bases and J gave up 9 bases; unmatched junction bases: 14. The CDR3 protein is CATSRDPELAGVLGEQFF. In DNA form, the CDR3 reads TGTGCCACCAGCAGAGATCCTGAGCTAGCGGGAGTTTTGGGTGAGCAGTTCTTC. The complete variable domain, with remaining parts taken from reference TRBV15 and TRBJ2-1, reads DAMVIQNPRYQVTQFGKPVTLSCSQTLNHNVMYWYQQKSSQAPKLLFHYYDKDFNNEADTPDNFQSRRPNTSFCFLDIRSPGLGDTAMYLCATSRDPELAGVLGEQFFGPGTRLTVL.

This clonotype was picked up many times. The chain has TRBV5-1 and TRBJ2-5, with D tentatively TRBD1 (6 bases). V was trimmed by 0 bases and J by 3 bases, leaving 12 bases between them. CDR3 length equals 15 residues. Per germline, CDR1 SGHRS and CDR2 YFSETQ. The CDR3 bases are TGCGCCAGCAGCTTGGTTCGGACAGAAAAAGAGACCCAGTACTTC. This gives the protein CASSLVRTEKETQYF.

The table lists this clonotype with many counts. The rearrangement links TRBV20-1 to TRBJ2-3, with unresolved D. This CDR3 region has 13 residues. Germline V CDR1 and CDR2: DFQATT, SNEGSKA (reference sequence). V was cut by 5 bases and J by 0 bases, with 9 bases left in between. The CDR3, as DNA: TGCAGTGCTTCCGAAACAAGCACAGATACGCAGTATTTT. As protein: CSASETSTDTQYF.

This clonotype was seen ten or more times. This chain connects TRBV20-1 to TRBJ1-4; a weak D match, TRBD1 (5 bases). CDR3 length: 15 residues. Germline CDR1 DFQATT, CDR2 SNEGSKA (reference sequence). V lost 3 bases and J 5 bases, leaving 16 bases between the germline ends. The CDR3 sequence: CSASSRGQRNEKLFF. CDR3 nucleotides: TGCAGTGCTAGTTCTCGGGGCCAGCGGAATGAAAAACTGTTTTTT.

This clonotype was counted many times. V usage is TRBV7-9 and J usage is TRBJ1-1; D is ambiguous. This CDR3 is 13 amino acids long. V was cut by 4 bases and J by 2 bases, with 8 bases left in between. The germline V gene has CDR1 SEHNR and CDR2 FQNEAQ (reference sequence). The DNA of the CDR3 is TGTGCCAGCAGCTCCGTCAGAAACACTGAAGCTTTCTTT. Protein sequence: CASSSVRNTEAFF.

This clonotype was seen repeatedly, ten times or more. V is TRBV20-1 and J is TRBJ2-7; 10 bases match TRBD1. V was pared by 2 bases and J by 2 bases, with 3 bases of the junction left unmatched. From germline, CDR1 is DFQATT and CDR2 SNEGSKA (reference sequence). The CDR3 has 14 amino acids. In nucleotides, the CDR3 is TGCAGTGCTAGACATGACAGGGGGCCCTACGAGCAGTACTTC. Translated, it gives CSARHDRGPYEQYF.

In this sample, this clonotype turned up many times. The chain uses TRBV12-3 or TRBV12-4 and TRBJ2-7; 7 bases line up with TRBD1. This CDR3 comprises 17 residues. The V segment lost 5 bases and the J segment 4 bases; nucleotides outside the gene matches: 17. CDR3: CASSPSVSRQGRYEQYF. CDR3 nucleotides: TGTGCCAGCAGTCCGTCCGTTTCACGACAGGGCCGTTACGAGCAGTACTTC.

This sequence joins TRBV28 and TRBJ2-2; tentative D call: TRBD1 (6 bases). The V end lost 3 bases, the J end lost 3 bases, and 11 bases lay between the germline ends. The CDR3 totals 15 residues. CDR1 MDHEN and CDR2 SYDVKM come from the germline V gene. The CDR3 here is CASSLPGVDTGELFF. In DNA, the CDR3 is TGTGCCAGCAGTTTGCCAGGGGTGGACACCGGGGAGCTGTTTTTT.

As to this clonotype: Possible read error: a much larger clone is one base away. The V and J genes are TRBV6-6 and TRBJ1-1; D is uncertain. Trimming took 2 bases from V and 1 from J, leaving 5 bases between them. This CDR3 is 13 amino acids long. The germline V gene encodes CDR1 MNHNY and CDR2 SVGAGI (reference sequence). Here the CDR3 DNA reads TGTGCCAGCAGTTACAAAGGGAACACTGAAGCTTTCTTT. Residues: CASSYKGNTEAFF.

The sample holds many counts of this clonotype. The gene calls are TRBV20-1 and TRBJ2-5; 10 bases are shared with TRBD2. The CDR3 is made up of 16 amino acids. V shed 8 bases, J shed 5 bases, and the junction held 17 bases outside the gene matches. Germline V lookup: CDR1 DFQATT, CDR2 SNEGSKA (reference sequence). In DNA, the CDR3 is TGCAGTCCTCGGGGCGGACTAGCGGCCCCTAGGGAGACCCAGTACTTC. Its translation is CSPRGGLAAPRETQYF.

The chain is built from TRBV7-2 and TRBJ2-7; TRBD1 matches 8 bases. After removal of 6 bases from V and 7 bases from J, the junction contained 14 bases not matched to a gene. Germline assignment: CDR1 SGHTA and CDR2 FQGNSA. The CDR3 spans 15 residues. Written as DNA, the CDR3 is TGTGCCAGCAGAGGACAGGGTAATGGTGAGGAGGAGCAGTACTTC. This encodes CASRGQGNGEEEQYF.

This clonotype was recorded many times. In nucleotides, the CDR3 is TGCAGTGCGCCAGGGGGTTCCTATAATTCACCCCTCCACTTT. Translated: CSAPGGSYNSPLHF. This chain uses TRBV20-1 with TRBJ1-6, with 7 bases lining up with TRBD1. Trimming at V came to 6 bases and at J to 1 base, leaving 3 bases not matched to a gene. The length of the CDR3 is 14 residues. Looked up from germline, CDR1 is DFQATT and CDR2 is SNEGSKA (reference sequence).

This clonotype was picked up many times. This chain joins TRBV6-2 or TRBV6-3 and TRBJ2-1; 9 nucleotides match TRBD1. Germline CDR1 reads MNHEY; CDR2 reads SVGEGT. V trimming: 8 bases; J trimming: 7 bases; junction bases outside the gene matches: 9. The CDR3 spans 14 residues. The CDR3 DNA reads TGTGCCAGCCTCCGGGGGACAGGGTTTAATGAGCAGTTCTTC. Translating it yields CASLRGTGFNEQFF.